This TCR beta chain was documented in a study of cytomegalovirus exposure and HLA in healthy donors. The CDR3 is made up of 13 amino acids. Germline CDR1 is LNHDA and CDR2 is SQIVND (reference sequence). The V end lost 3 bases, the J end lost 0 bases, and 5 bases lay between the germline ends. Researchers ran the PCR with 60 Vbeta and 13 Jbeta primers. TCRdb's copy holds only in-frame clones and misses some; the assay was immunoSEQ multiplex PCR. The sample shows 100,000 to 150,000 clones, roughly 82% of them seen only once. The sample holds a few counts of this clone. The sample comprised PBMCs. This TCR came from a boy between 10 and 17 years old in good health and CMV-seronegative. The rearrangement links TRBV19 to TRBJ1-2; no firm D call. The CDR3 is CASSIQANYGYTF. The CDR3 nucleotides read TGTGCCAGTAGTATTCAGGCTAACTATGGCTACACCTTC.